This TCR beta chain was captured in a study of graft-versus-host responses after intestinal transplantation. Whole-study context: Each of the recipients got a multivisceral, liver-intestinal, or isolated intestinal transplant. The study gave all recipients anti-thymocyte globulin induction, then tacrolimus and steroids for three to four years. Study-wide findings and caveats: Across patients carrying graft-donor T cell macrochimerism, allografts held high graft-versus-host to host-versus-graft clonal ratios. Present in recipient marrow, GvH clones included some that appeared first in ileum or blood.

Repertoires were generated with immunoSEQ multiplex PCR, while TCRdb's copy carries only in-frame clones and drops some. This sample has some 120,000 clones, with about nine tenths found just once. Concerning this clone itself: The target antigen is unknown.

Trimming cost V 6 bases and J 5 bases; bases outside gene matches: 10. The CDR3 runs 14 residues. Germline V gene data show CDR1 as MNHEY and CDR2 as SMNVEV (reference sequence). This receptor was taken from a human donor who received an intestinal transplant. The chain is built from TRBV27 and TRBJ2-7; 7 bases fit TRBD2. The sample consisted of unstimulated CD4+ T cells sorted from spleen or lymph node cells, taken before intestinal transplant. CDR3 protein: CASSTSAGLDEQYF. The DNA for the CDR3 is TGTGCCAGCAGCACTAGCGCGGGGTTGGACGAGCAGTACTTC.